The sequence of this T cell receptor (beta chain) was determined in a study of T cell clonotyping in hematopoietic cell transplantation. Samples: about 28 days before transplant, then days 30, 100 and 180 after. Overall study findings and caveats: CD4 and CD8 repertoire contributions could not be separated without sorting. After transplant, recipient diversity fell while pathologically expanded clonotypes grew through day 180.

The CDR3 loop spans 13 amino acids. The V and J ends lost 4 bases and 5 bases, in that order; junction bases with no gene match: 4. The germline CDR1 and CDR2 sequences are LNHDA and SQIVND (reference sequence). This clone has just a few counts. Its antigen is unknown. TCRdb's copy holds only in-frame clones and misses some; the assay was immunoSEQ multiplex PCR. Among approximately 11,000 clones listed, less than 55% were seen once. The gene calls are TRBV19 and TRBJ2-7; 8 nucleotides line up with TRBD1. The sample was PBMCs, taken 30 days after allogeneic stem cell transplant. The TCR comes from a male patient aged 45-60 years who had an allogeneic stem cell transplant from an unrelated donor, so the T cells may come from the graft donor. Some clones in this sample may be carry-over from other donors' samples. The DNA for the CDR3 is TGTGCCAGTAGTAGATCGACAGGGGACGAGCAGTACTTC. Amino acids: CASSRSTGDEQYF.